These 27 T cell receptor beta chains originate from one sample sequenced in a study of blood T cell repertoires in COVID-19. Profiled with immunoSEQ multiplex PCR; TCRdb holds only in-frame clones, not every one. This repertoire shows about 30,000 clones, roughly 85% found once; its top ten account for 7.5% to 10%. The sample was peripheral blood. The receptor set was obtained from a man older than 75 with active COVID-19.

The CDR3 region is CAIRGTENQPQHF. The CDR3 DNA reads as TGTGCCATCAGAGGGACAGAGAATCAGCCCCAGCATTTT. J is TRBJ1-5 and V is TRBV10-3; 7 positions match TRBD1. From germline, CDR1 is ENHRY and CDR2 SYGVKD. CDR3 length equals 13 residues. After removal of 6 bases from V and 4 bases from J, the junction contained 3 bases not matched to a gene.

V usage is TRBV5-1 and J usage is TRBJ1-6; the match to TRBD1 covers 10 bases. From germline, CDR1 is SGHRS and CDR2 YFSETQ. Trimming took 2 bases from V and 4 from J; bases not matched to a gene: 3. The CDR3 has 16 residues. Here the CDR3 reads CASSLPGQGYNSPLHF. CDR3 sequence (DNA): TGCGCCAGCAGCTTACCGGGACAGGGGTATAATTCACCCCTCCACTTT.

V and J are TRBV5-1 and TRBJ1-1, with D possibly TRBD1 on 6 matching bases. The V end was cut by 8 bases, the J end by 1 base, with 9 bases between. Germline V gene data show CDR1 as SGHRS and CDR2 as YFSETQ. The CDR3 runs 12 residues. CDR3 nucleotides: TGCGCCAGAACGACAGGGAACACTGAAGCTTTCTTT. Amino acid sequence: CARTTGNTEAFF.

This chain links TRBV7-2 with TRBJ2-4; TRBD1 agrees at 8 bases. The V segment lost 5 bases and the J segment 4 bases; nucleotides outside the gene matches: 4. Germline V lookup: CDR1 SGHTA, CDR2 FQGNSA. The CDR3 has 14 residues. The DNA of the CDR3 is TGTGCCAGCAGCGCTAGACAGGGGAAAAACATTCAGTACTTC. This gives the protein CASSARQGKNIQYF.

The chain couples TRBV29-1 to TRBJ2-1; 7 positions match TRBD2. V lost 8 bases and J lost 3; bases outside the gene matches: 13. In germline, CDR1 is SQVTM, CDR2 ANQGSEA. The CDR3 runs to 15 residues. CDR3 in DNA: TGCAGCCTCCGAGCGGGGCACCCCTTCTACAATGAGCAGTTCTTC. Its protein is CSLRAGHPFYNEQFF.

This sequence joins TRBV18 and TRBJ2-3; D is perhaps TRBD2 (6 bases). The CDR3 contains 15 residues. The germline V and J ends were trimmed by 3 bases and 3 bases, with 13 bases remaining between them. The germline CDR1 and CDR2 sequences are KGHSH and LQKENI. CDR3 sequence reads: CASSPVTGETDTQYF. The CDR3 DNA sequence: TGTGCCAGCTCACCCGTGACGGGGGAGACAGATACGCAGTATTTT.

There are a few counts of this clone. V usage is TRBV19 and J usage is TRBJ2-7, with D unresolved. This CDR3 is built from 13 residues. CDR1 is LNHDA, CDR2 SQIVND, per germline (reference sequence). V gave up 5 bases and J gave up 5 bases, with 13 bases separating them. In DNA form, the CDR3 reads TGTGCCAGTAGTGTTACCCTAAAAGACGAGCAGTACTTC. Its translation is CASSVTLKDEQYF.

The chain carries TRBV2 and TRBJ1-5; D is ambiguous. This CDR3 is 13 amino acids long. The germline CDR1 and CDR2 sequences are SNHLY and FYNNEI. Trimming removed 7 bases from V and 0 bases from J, with 7 bases in between. In DNA, the CDR3 is TGTGCCAGCACCCCAAATAGCAATCAGCCCCAGCATTTT. Translated: CASTPNSNQPQHF.

The chain recombines TRBV5-1 with TRBJ1-1, with TRBD1 as a possible D gene (5 bases). The CDR3 totals 16 residues. Trimming removed 0 bases at V and 6 bases at J, with 18 bases between. Germline CDR1 reads SGHRS; CDR2 reads YFSETQ. This CDR3 is CASSLDPGGKNSEAFF. As DNA, the CDR3 is TGCGCCAGCAGCTTGGATCCCGGGGGTAAAAACTCTGAAGCTTTCTTT.

This clone was recorded a few times. The V call is TRBV5-1, the J call TRBJ1-2; D may be TRBD1 (5 bases). CDR3 length: 12 amino acids. V was clipped by 4 bases and J by 8 bases, with 12 bases between them. In germline, CDR1 is SGHRS, CDR2 YFSETQ. CDR3 amino acids: CASSLGWGGYTF. DNA for the CDR3: TGCGCCAGCAGCCTGGGTTGGGGCGGCTACACCTTC.

The chain carries TRBV7-9 and TRBJ2-2, with D possibly TRBD1 on 6 matching bases. Germline V gene data show CDR1 as SEHNR and CDR2 as FQNEAQ (reference sequence). The CDR3 spans 15 residues. Trimming cost V 2 bases and J 2 bases, with 9 bases left between them. This chain's CDR3 is CASSLTRGNTGELFF. The CDR3 DNA is TGTGCCAGCAGCTTAACCAGGGGAAACACCGGGGAGCTGTTTTTT.

The chain is built from TRBV4-2 and TRBJ1-3, with D uncertain. The CDR3 covers 11 residues. CDR1 is LGHNA, CDR2 YNFKEQ, per germline. The V and J ends lost 1 base and 7 bases respectively, with 2 bases between them. This CDR3 reads CASSQANTIYF. In DNA form, the CDR3 reads TGTGCCAGCAGCCAAGCGAACACCATATATTTT.

This clone was found once. The V call is TRBV5-5, the J call TRBJ1-3; possible D gene TRBD1, 6 bases. Per the germline V gene, CDR1 is SGHKS and CDR2 is YYEKEE (reference sequence). Trimming cost V 0 bases and J 1 base, with 8 bases left between them. The CDR3 is 15 residues long. The chain's CDR3 is CASSLGTASGNTIYF. CDR3 sequence (DNA): TGTGCCAGCAGCTTGGGGACAGCATCTGGAAACACCATATATTTT.

The chain has TRBV6-1 and TRBJ2-3, with a possible D match to TRBD1 (5 bases). The length of the CDR3 is 14 residues. CDR1 is MNHNS, CDR2 SASEGT, per germline. Trimming shortened V by 1 base and J by 1 base, and 6 bases separated the two germline ends. CDR3 in amino acids: CASSEEQGTDTQYF. The CDR3 coding sequence is TGTGCCAGCAGTGAAGAACAGGGCACAGATACGCAGTATTTT.

The genes are TRBV21-1 and TRBJ1-6. TRBV21-1 is classified as a pseudogene. The CDR3 has 20 residues. In DNA, the CDR3 is TGTGCCAGCAGCAAAGTAAGATTACGGTACTTGAGCTCCTATAATTCACCCCTCCACTTT. Amino acid sequence: CASSKVRLRYLSSYNSPLHF.

This chain uses TRBV4-1 with TRBJ2-2; D gene unclear. The germline V gene has CDR1 MGHRA and CDR2 YSYEKL. Trimming cost V 4 bases and J 6 bases, with 18 bases left between them. There are 16 residues in the CDR3. CDR3 sequence (DNA): TGCGCCAGCAGCCTCTCCGCCGCCCAGACTCCCGGGGAGCTGTTTTTT. Residues: CASSLSAAQTPGELFF.

This clone was seen only a few times. The chain couples TRBV7-6 to TRBJ2-3; 13 nucleotides match TRBD2. The V gene end was trimmed by 5 bases and the J gene end by 8 bases; junction bases not matched to a gene: 1. The CDR3 loop spans 13 amino acids. Germline assignment: CDR1 SGHVS and CDR2 FNYEAQ. CDR3 protein: CASSRTSGGTQYF. For the CDR3, the DNA is TGTGCCAGCAGCAGGACTAGCGGGGGTACGCAGTATTTT.

The chain carries TRBV4-1 and TRBJ1-5; D is ambiguous. This CDR3 comprises 14 residues. Trimming stripped 1 base from V and 5 bases from J, with 9 bases between. The germline V gene has CDR1 MGHRA and CDR2 YSYEKL. In DNA form, the CDR3 reads TGCGCCAGCAGCCAAGGAGGCTTCTATCAGCCCCAGCATTTT. Translated: CASSQGGFYQPQHF.

V usage is TRBV7-2 and J usage is TRBJ2-3; 7 nucleotides line up with TRBD2. The V and J ends lost 5 bases and 2 bases, in that order; junction bases with no gene match: 4. This CDR3 is 14 amino acids long. CDR1 and CDR2 (germline): SGHTA, FQGNSA. CDR3 nucleotide sequence: TGTGCCAGCAGCCAGCGGGGTAACACAGATACGCAGTATTTT. It codes for CASSQRGNTDTQYF.

This clone occurred once. This rearrangement joins TRBV7-3 to TRBJ2-7; perhaps TRBD1 as D (5 bases). This CDR3 is built from 13 residues. V was cut by 2 bases and J by 5 bases, with 10 bases left in between. Germline V gives CDR1 SGHTA, CDR2 FQGTGA. Written as DNA, the CDR3 is TGTGCCAGCAGCTTATATCAGGGCGACGAGCAGTACTTC. Amino acid sequence: CASSLYQGDEQYF.

The chain has TRBV9 and TRBJ1-3; 9 positions match TRBD1. The germline gives CDR1 SGDLS, CDR2 YYNGEE. With 4 bases clipped from V and 10 bases from J, the junction kept 6 bases outside the gene matches. CDR3 length: 13 amino acids. CDR3 sequence reads: CASSSSGTGTIYF. CDR3 DNA: TGTGCCAGCAGCTCAAGTGGGACAGGGACCATATATTTT.

J is TRBJ2-3 and V is TRBV7-2; D unresolved. The germline V and J ends were trimmed by 1 base and 3 bases, with 11 bases remaining between them. Germline loops: CDR1 SGHTA, CDR2 FQGNSA. CDR3 length: 15 amino acids. The CDR3 sequence: CASSLGVAQTDTQYF. In DNA form, the CDR3 reads TGTGCCAGCAGCTTAGGGGTAGCTCAGACAGATACGCAGTATTTT.

This clone was observed once. This sequence joins TRBV19 and TRBJ2-7, with D possibly TRBD2 on 6 matching bases. The CDR3 runs 15 residues. The V gene lost 5 bases and the J gene lost 0 bases, with 14 bases spanning the gap. The germline V gene encodes CDR1 LNHDA and CDR2 SQIVND (reference sequence). The DNA of the CDR3 is TGTGCCAGTAGTCAGGGACTTTTAAGCTCCTACGAGCAGTACTTC. Its translation: CASSQGLLSSYEQYF.

The genes are TRBV5-3 and TRBJ2-3; 7 bases line up with TRBD2. TRBV5-3 has ORF status, its function being uncertain. This CDR3 has 15 amino acids. V shed 4 bases and J 0 bases; nucleotides not matched to a gene: 5. The CDR3 coding sequence is TGTGCCAGAAGCCGGGACTACTCTAGCACAGATACGCAGTATTTT. It specifies CARSRDYSSTDTQYF.

This chain links TRBV3-1 (or the pseudogene TRBV3-2) with TRBJ1-1, with TRBD1 as a possible D gene (6 bases). V was trimmed by 0 bases and J by 10 bases, leaving 9 bases between them. This CDR3 is built from 12 residues. The germline CDR1 and CDR2 sequences are LGHDT and YNNKEL (reference sequence). The chain's CDR3 is CASSQETGIAFF. The DNA of the CDR3 is TGTGCCAGCAGCCAAGAAACAGGGATAGCTTTCTTT.

The chain's CDR3 is CASSAALAGGEQFF. The CDR3 DNA reads TGTGCCAGCAGCGCCGCACTAGCGGGGGGGGAGCAGTTCTTC. The gene calls are TRBV7-3 and TRBJ2-1, with 13 bases matching TRBD2. This CDR3 region has 14 residues. Per the germline V gene, CDR1 is SGHTA and CDR2 is FQGTGA. V shed 5 bases and J 10 bases; nucleotides not matched to a gene: 5.

The chain uses TRBV19 and TRBJ1-4, with D possibly matching TRBD1 (5 bases). Germline CDR1 and CDR2: LNHDA and SQIVND (reference sequence). This CDR3 spans 14 amino acids. Trimming cost V 6 bases and J 1 base, with 9 bases left between them. This chain's CDR3 is CASRSQGTNEKLFF. The DNA of the CDR3 is TGTGCCAGTAGATCTCAGGGAACTAATGAAAAACTGTTTTTT.